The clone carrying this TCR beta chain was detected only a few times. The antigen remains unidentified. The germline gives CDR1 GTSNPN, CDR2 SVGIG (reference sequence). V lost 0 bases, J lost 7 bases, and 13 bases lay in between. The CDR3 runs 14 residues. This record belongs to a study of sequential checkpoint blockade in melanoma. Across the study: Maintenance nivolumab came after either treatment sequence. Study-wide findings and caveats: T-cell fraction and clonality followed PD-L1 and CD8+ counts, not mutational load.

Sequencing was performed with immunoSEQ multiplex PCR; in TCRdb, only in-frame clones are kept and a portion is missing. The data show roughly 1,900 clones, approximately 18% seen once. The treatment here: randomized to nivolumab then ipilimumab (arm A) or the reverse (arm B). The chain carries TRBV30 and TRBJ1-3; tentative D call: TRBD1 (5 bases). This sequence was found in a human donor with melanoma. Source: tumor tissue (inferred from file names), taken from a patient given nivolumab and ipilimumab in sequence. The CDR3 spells CAWSVYQGLNTIYF. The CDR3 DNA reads TGTGCCTGGAGTGTATATCAGGGACTCAACACCATATATTTT.